This T cell receptor beta chain was identified during a study of beta chain features in type 1 diabetes. Study-wide results and caveats: PCR could preferentially amplify shorter templates, alike in patients and controls. Shorter TCRB CDR3s, moderately but significantly so, marked every one of the four CD4+ subsets in Type 1 diabetes patients. The influence of HLA type on TCRB rearrangement stayed undetermined. Naive, central memory and Treg TCRB repertoires seemed to resemble each other more closely in patients than they did in healthy donors.

On this clone itself: Its antigen is as yet unknown.

V gave up 4 bases and J gave up 3 bases; unmatched junction bases: 7. The CDR3 covers 15 residues. CDR1 is SGHRS, CDR2 YFSETQ, per germline. The entirety of the isolated RNA underwent reverse transcription, so expressed TCRB transcripts were sequenced. Produced via immunoSEQ multiplex PCR; TCRdb's table is partial and in-frame only. The data contain around 130,000 clones, approximately 10% of them singletons. This clonotype originated in a young man with type 1 diabetes. The chain joins TRBV5-1 to TRBJ2-3; 8 nucleotides align to TRBD1. Sequenced material: central memory CD4+ T cells from blood. The CDR3 region has the DNA TGCGCCAGCAGCCCTGGGACAGGTTGGACAGATACGCAGTATTTT. It specifies CASSPGTGWTDTQYF.